These 5 T cell receptor beta chains were sequenced from one sample in a study of cytomegalovirus exposure and HLA in healthy donors. Primers: 60 Vbeta forward and 13 Jbeta reverse. Sequencing was performed with immunoSEQ multiplex PCR; in TCRdb, only in-frame clones are kept and a portion is missing. Here the sample spans 120,000 or so clones, 75% being singletons. Sequencing was done on a sample of PBMCs. Receptor source: a woman between 50 and 59 years old in good health and CMV-seronegative.

The chain carries TRBV2 and TRBJ2-7, with D maybe TRBD1 (6 bases). Germline V lookup: CDR1 SNHLY, CDR2 FYNNEI. The V end lost 7 bases, the J end lost 2 bases, and 9 bases lay between the germline ends. The CDR3 consists of 12 residues. The CDR3 nucleotides are TGTGCCAGCACCCGACAGGCCTACGAGCAGTACTTC. Its protein is CASTRQAYEQYF.

V and J are TRBV7-2 and TRBJ1-5; TRBD1 agrees at 8 bases. CDR3 length equals 13 residues. Germline V lookup: CDR1 SGHTA, CDR2 FQGNSA. After removal of 1 base from V and 16 bases from J, the junction contained 9 bases not matched to a gene. In nucleotides, the CDR3 is TGTGCCAGCAGCTTAGATCCTGGGACAGGTATACATTTT. Translation gives CASSLDPGTGIHF.

This sequence joins TRBV27 and TRBJ2-4; D is possibly TRBD2 (6 bases). The CDR3 is made up of 15 amino acids. Germline V gene lookup returns CDR1 MNHEY and CDR2 SMNVEV (reference sequence). V was trimmed by 2 bases and J by 4 bases, leaving 12 bases between them. CDR3 protein: CASSLAGLPKNIQYF. CDR3 sequence (DNA): TGTGCCAGCAGTTTAGCAGGACTACCAAAAAACATTCAGTACTTC.

This clone was seen once. V is TRBV6-7 and J is TRBJ2-3; no clear D. TRBV6-7 is annotated as an ORF whose role is uncertain. The length of the CDR3 is 18 residues. The V and J ends lost 0 bases and 2 bases respectively, with 18 bases between them. CDR3 sequence (DNA): TGTGCCAGCAGTTACTCGTCCGAACGGGTTTCGAACACAGATACGCAGTATTTT. This encodes CASSYSSERVSNTDTQYF.

CDR3 sequence: CATARGPDEQYF. The CDR3 DNA sequence: TGTGCCACCGCCAGGGGGCCCGACGAGCAGTACTTC. The chain uses TRBV19 and TRBJ2-7; TRBD1 matches 8 bases. Germline V gene sequence: CDR1 LNHDA, CDR2 SQIVND (reference sequence). The CDR3 covers 12 residues. V lost 10 bases, J lost 5 bases, and 7 bases stayed unmatched.